A selection of T cell receptor beta chains follows, all from one sample in a study of cytomegalovirus exposure and HLA in healthy donors. Sequencing used immunoSEQ multiplex PCR; TCRdb keeps in-frame clones, though not all of them. This table has some 140,000 clones, 80% to 90% appearing once. Sequenced material: PBMCs. These receptors were collected from a woman aged 30 to 39 in good health and CMV-seronegative. Each CDR3 is given with its conserved first and last residue. Fields, in order: clone size, V gene, J gene, D gene, CDR3 protein, CDR3 DNA. A D gene is named only where the DNA matches it firmly. Expanded clones are given a class, and other clones once, few, many or no size at all.

.,TRBV19,TRBJ2-5,TRBD1,CASSSPRQGKETQYF,TGTGCCAGTAGTTCCCCGAGACAGGGGAAAGAGACCCAGTACTTC
.,TRBV6-5,TRBJ1-5,.,CASTLGGRNQPQHF,TGTGCCAGCACCCTAGGAGGGCGCAATCAGCCCCAGCATTTT
.,TRBV11-2,TRBJ1-2,.,CASSSMTASYGYTF,TGTGCCAGCAGCTCAATGACAGCAAGCTATGGCTACACCTTC
.,TRBV6-5,TRBJ1-1,.,CASSYAVSENTEAFF,TGTGCCAGCAGTTACGCTGTGAGTGAGAACACTGAAGCTTTCTTT
.,TRBV4-2,TRBJ1-1,.,CASSQEGLKRGTEAFF,TGTGCCAGCAGCCAAGAAGGGCTGAAAAGAGGGACTGAAGCTTTCTTT
.,TRBV5-6,TRBJ1-5,TRBD1,CASSSRTGPDQPQHF,TGTGCCAGCAGCTCGAGGACAGGGCCAGATCAGCCCCAGCATTTT
.,TRBV30,TRBJ1-3,.,CAWRGSGNTIYF,TGTGCCTGGCGGGGGTCTGGAAACACCATATATTTT
.,TRBV5-4,TRBJ2-4,TRBD1,CASSQGASGKNIQYF,TGTGCCAGCAGTCAGGGGGCTTCGGGCAAAAACATTCAGTACTTC
few,TRBV18,TRBJ1-2,.,CASSPSDSSHYGYTF,TGTGCCAGCTCACCGTCGGACAGTTCCCACTATGGCTACACCTTC
.,TRBV21-1,TRBJ2-3,.,CASSKALWASRPTDTQYF,TGTGCCAGCAGCAAAGCGCTTTGGGCTAGCAGGCCCACAGATACGCAGTATTTT
.,TRBV6-1,TRBJ2-2,.,CASIERRDTGELFF,TGTGCCAGCATTGAGCGGAGGGACACCGGGGAGCTGTTTTTT
.,TRBV1,TRBJ2-7,.,CTSSQDGPSGGLSYEQYF,TGCACCAGCAGCCAAGATGGTCCTAGCGGGGGGCTCTCCTACGAGCAGTACTTC
.,TRBV10-3,TRBJ1-1,.,CAISDALTGNTEAFF,TGTGCCATCAGTGATGCTCTGACAGGGAACACTGAAGCTTTCTTT
once,TRBV6-6,TRBJ1-1,.,CASGVDPNTEAFF,TGTGCCAGCGGTGTAGATCCGAACACTGAAGCTTTCTTT
.,TRBV5-4,TRBJ1-6,.,CASSLDIGYNSPLHF,TGTGCCAGCAGCTTAGATATCGGCTATAATTCACCCCTCCACTTT
.,TRBV6-6,TRBJ1-5,.,CASSLAGGNQPQHF,TGTGCCAGCAGTTTAGCAGGGGGCAATCAGCCCCAGCATTTT
.,TRBV4-2,TRBJ2-2,TRBD1,CASSQLTGGITVTGELFF,TGTGCCAGCAGCCAACTGACAGGGGGCATAACCGTGACCGGGGAGCTGTTTTTT
.,TRBV28,TRBJ2-6,TRBD1,CASSGQGSGANVLTF,TGTGCCAGCAGTGGACAGGGGAGCGGGGCCAACGTCCTGACTTTC
.,TRBV6-4,TRBJ2-7,.,CASRRTDTYEQYF,TGTGCCAGCAGACGGACGGACACCTACGAGCAGTACTTC
.,TRBV9,TRBJ1-6,.,CASSVQGYGSLHF,TGTGCCAGCAGCGTACAGGGTTACGGATCCCTCCACTTT
.,TRBV5-3,TRBJ1-1,.,CARSLGEPNTEAFF,TGTGCCAGAAGCTTGGGAGAGCCGAACACTGAAGCTTTCTTT
many,TRBV4-2,TRBJ2-1,.,CASSQPLSSPGNEQFF,TGTGCCAGCAGCCAACCATTATCTAGCCCGGGAAATGAGCAGTTCTTC
.,TRBV7-7,TRBJ1-3,.,CASSSITGNTIYF,TGTGCCAGCAGCTCTATTACTGGAAACACCATATATTTT
.,TRBV27,TRBJ2-5,.,CASSLMWQDQETQYF,TGTGCCAGCAGTTTAATGTGGCAGGACCAAGAGACCCAGTACTTC
once,TRBV2,TRBJ2-5,.,CASTGYQETQYF,TGTGCCAGCACAGGGTACCAAGAGACCCAGTACTTC
.,TRBV5-4,TRBJ1-1,TRBD1,CASSQMDRGGTEAFF,TGTGCCAGCAGCCAAATGGACAGGGGGGGTACTGAAGCTTTCTTT
.,TRBV10-3,TRBJ2-7,.,CAISEIFGQDRSYEQYF,TGTGCCATCAGTGAGATTTTTGGCCAGGACAGATCCTACGAGCAGTACTTC